The 19 T cell receptor beta chains below all came from one sample that was sequenced in a study of shared clonotypes between healthy human individuals. Clones were read by immunoSEQ multiplex PCR, and TCRdb kept only the in-frame ones, dropping some. In the table there are some 2,000,000 clones, more than 90% of which are singletons. The sample comprised naive CD4+ T cells sorted from blood. The sample's subset: CD45RA+ positively selected. Source of these receptors: a man between 18 and 35 years old in good health.

The rearrangement uses TRBV14 and TRBJ2-1; D might be TRBD2 (6 bases). V was cut by 4 bases and J by 4 bases, with 14 bases left in between. CDR3 length: 15 amino acids. Germline CDR1 reads SGHDN; CDR2 reads FVKESK. CDR3 DNA sequence: TGTGCCAGCAGCCCCATGGGGACTGGTTACAATGAGCAGTTCTTC. As protein: CASSPMGTGYNEQFF. The full variable domain, completed using reference TRBV14 and TRBJ2-1, is EAGVTQFPSHSVIEKGQTVTLRCDPISGHDNLYWYRRVMGKEIKFLLHFVKESKQDESGMPNNRFLAERTGGTYSTLKVQPAELEDSGVYFCASSPMGTGYNEQFFGPGTRLTVL.

The rearrangement joins TRBV5-8 to TRBJ1-2; TRBD1 matches at 8 bases. From germline, CDR1 is SGHTS and CDR2 YDEGEE. Losses at the gene ends were 6 bases for V and 5 bases for J; bases not matched to a gene: 12. This CDR3 contains 15 residues. CDR3 sequence: CASKNRGDGGYGYTF. CDR3 nucleotide sequence: TGTGCCAGCAAGAACAGGGGGGACGGGGGATATGGCTACACCTTC.

The chain employs TRBV19 and TRBJ2-1; TRBD1 matches at 9 bases. In germline, CDR1 is LNHDA, CDR2 SQIVND (reference sequence). The trim removed 1 base at V and 7 bases at J, leaving 11 bases unmatched. This CDR3 is built from 17 residues. In DNA, the CDR3 is TGTGCCAGTAGTATAGGGTACAGGGGGCTTCGTTTGAATGAGCAGTTCTTC. This encodes CASSIGYRGLRLNEQFF.

The chain employs TRBV5-1 and TRBJ2-2, with TRBD1 matching over 12 bases. This CDR3 has 15 residues. The germline V gene has CDR1 SGHRS and CDR2 YFSETQ. Unmatched junction bases numbered 6, after V lost 4 bases and J lost 8 bases. For the CDR3, the DNA is TGCGCCAGCAGCAACCGGGACAGGGGGCAAGGGGAGCTGTTTTTT. Protein: CASSNRDRGQGELFF.

To note about this clone: This sample includes further DNA sequences coding for the same CDR3. This rearrangement joins TRBV20-1 to TRBJ2-1; the D gene is possibly TRBD2 (6 bases). The CDR3 extends over 11 amino acids. Germline lookup yields CDR1 DFQATT and CDR2 SNEGSKA (reference sequence). Trimming removed 3 bases at V and 10 bases at J, with 10 bases between. The CDR3, as DNA: TGCAGTGCTAGTCGGCTAGCGGAGCAGTTCTTC. This translates into CSASRLAEQFF.

The chain carries TRBV19 and TRBJ1-2, with TRBD1 as a possible D gene (5 bases). V gave up 8 bases and J gave up 0 bases, with 13 bases separating them. Germline CDR1 and CDR2: LNHDA and SQIVND (reference sequence). CDR3 length: 14 residues. The CDR3 DNA reads TGTGCCAGTCTCGGGCAGGGCGCTAACTATGGCTACACCTTC. Translation: CASLGQGANYGYTF.

The rearrangement uses TRBV4-1 and TRBJ2-7; TRBD1 agrees at 8 bases. J was trimmed by 2 bases and V by 1 base; bases with no gene match: 4. CDR3 size: 15 residues. Per germline, CDR1 MGHRA and CDR2 YSYEKL. The CDR3 DNA reads TGCGCCAGCAGCCAAGCCCGACAGGGGCCCTACGAGCAGTACTTC. Protein: CASSQARQGPYEQYF.

The V gene is TRBV19, the J gene TRBJ2-2; D not certain. The CDR3 spans 15 residues. Looked up from germline, CDR1 is LNHDA and CDR2 is SQIVND (reference sequence). The V gene lost 3 bases and the J gene lost 6 bases, with 14 bases spanning the gap. The DNA for the CDR3 is TGTGCCAGTAGTATGCCCGGCTTAGTGGCCGGGGAGCTGTTTTTT. As protein: CASSMPGLVAGELFF.

The chain joins TRBV2 to TRBJ1-2; 11 nucleotides agree with TRBD1. V shed 10 bases and J 5 bases; nucleotides not matched to a gene: 6. Germline values: CDR1 SNHLY, CDR2 FYNNEI. This CDR3 is 13 amino acids long. CDR3 amino acids: CAIGQGAGYGYTF. CDR3 DNA sequence: TGTGCCATCGGACAGGGGGCGGGATATGGCTACACCTTC. The full variable domain, with the rest looked up from reference TRBV2 and TRBJ1-2, is EPEVTQTPSHQVTQMGQEVILRCVPISNHLYFYWYRQILGQKVEFLVSFYNNEISEKSEIFDDQFSVERPDGSNFTLKIRSTKLEDSAMYFCAIGQGAGYGYTFGSGTRLTVV.

The chain is built from TRBV4-1 and TRBJ1-2; 9 bases match TRBD1. Unmatched junction bases numbered 13, after V lost 1 base and J lost 4 bases. The CDR3 spans 18 residues. Germline V CDR1 and CDR2: MGHRA, YSYEKL. This chain's CDR3 is CASSQGDIDRGFFYGYTF. The CDR3 region has the DNA TGCGCCAGCAGCCAAGGGGACATTGACAGGGGGTTCTTCTATGGCTACACCTTC.

The genes are TRBV11-2 and TRBJ1-1, with D hard to call. The CDR3 runs to 12 residues. V was trimmed by 1 base and J by 6 bases, leaving 6 bases between them. CDR1 is SGHAT and CDR2 is FQNNGV in the germline V gene. CDR3 nucleotide sequence: TGTGCCAGCAGCTTAGTCGTCCCTGAAGCTTTCTTT. This codes for CASSLVVPEAFF.

The chain joins TRBV5-4 to TRBJ2-1; 10 bases line up with TRBD2. The CDR3 runs 16 residues. V shed 1 base and J 3 bases; nucleotides not matched to a gene: 4. Germline assignment: CDR1 SGHNT and CDR2 YYREEE (reference sequence). The CDR3 nucleotides read TGTGCCAGCAGCTTGCCCAGACTAGCGGGCTACAATGAGCAGTTCTTC. Amino acid sequence: CASSLPRLAGYNEQFF.

The J gene is TRBJ1-1, the V gene TRBV4-2; tentatively, D is TRBD1 (6 bases). Trimming took 1 base from V and 6 from J, leaving 15 bases between them. Germline lookup yields CDR1 LGHNA and CDR2 YNFKEQ. The length of the CDR3 is 15 residues. The DNA of the CDR3 is TGTGCCAGCAGCCAAGGTGACATGGGGGCTTCTGAAGCTTTCTTT. It translates to CASSQGDMGASEAFF.

The gene calls are TRBV6-6 and TRBJ2-1; 10 bases fit TRBD1. Germline CDR1 and CDR2: MNHNY and SVGAGI (reference sequence). The CDR3 loop spans 15 amino acids. V lost 6 bases and J lost 6; bases outside the gene matches: 8. The CDR3 sequence: CASSSVGTGVNEQFF. DNA of the CDR3: TGTGCCAGCAGCTCCGTTGGGACAGGGGTCAATGAGCAGTTCTTC.

This sequence joins TRBV10-3 and TRBJ2-1; 10 bases fit TRBD1. The V gene end was trimmed by 6 bases and the J gene end by 7 bases; junction bases not matched to a gene: 9. CDR1 and CDR2 (germline): ENHRY, SYGVKD. The CDR3 spans 15 residues. The CDR3 DNA follows: TGTGCCATCAGCTTGGACAGGGGGGGATGGAATGAGCAGTTCTTC. This encodes CAISLDRGGWNEQFF.

The chain has TRBV30 and TRBJ2-5; TRBD1 agrees at 7 bases. Per the germline V gene, CDR1 is GTSNPN and CDR2 is SVGIG (reference sequence). J lost 2 bases, V lost 7 bases, and 1 base had no gene match. This CDR3 has 11 amino acids. The DNA for the CDR3 is TGTGCCTCGGGACAGCAAGAGACCCAGTACTTC. Its protein product is CASGQQETQYF.

The rearrangement links TRBV14 to TRBJ1-4; weak D call: TRBD1 (6 bases). CDR3 size: 14 residues. Germline CDR1 is SGHDN and CDR2 is FVKESK. With 6 bases removed from V and 6 bases from J, the gap between germline ends came to 14 bases. In DNA form, the CDR3 reads TGTGCCAGCAGTCCCGGGACACCCGATGAAAAACTGTTTTTT. Translated, it gives CASSPGTPDEKLFF.

The chain joins TRBV7-2 to TRBJ1-1, with D tentatively TRBD1 (6 bases). The CDR3 loop spans 14 amino acids. Deletions cut 1 base from V and 3 bases from J, with 9 bases between. CDR1 and CDR2 from the germline V gene are SGHTA and FQGNSA. The CDR3 loop is CASSLDRAYTEAFF. The CDR3 coding sequence is TGTGCCAGCAGCTTAGACAGGGCGTACACTGAAGCTTTCTTT.

The chain carries TRBV28 and TRBJ2-5; TRBD2 agrees at 8 bases. Trimming at V came to 5 bases and at J to 5 bases, leaving 4 bases not matched to a gene. The length of the CDR3 is 13 residues. Germline loops: CDR1 MDHEN, CDR2 SYDVKM. The CDR3 region is CASSPGGSETQYF. As DNA, the CDR3 is TGTGCCAGCAGTCCGGGGGGGAGCGAGACCCAGTACTTC.